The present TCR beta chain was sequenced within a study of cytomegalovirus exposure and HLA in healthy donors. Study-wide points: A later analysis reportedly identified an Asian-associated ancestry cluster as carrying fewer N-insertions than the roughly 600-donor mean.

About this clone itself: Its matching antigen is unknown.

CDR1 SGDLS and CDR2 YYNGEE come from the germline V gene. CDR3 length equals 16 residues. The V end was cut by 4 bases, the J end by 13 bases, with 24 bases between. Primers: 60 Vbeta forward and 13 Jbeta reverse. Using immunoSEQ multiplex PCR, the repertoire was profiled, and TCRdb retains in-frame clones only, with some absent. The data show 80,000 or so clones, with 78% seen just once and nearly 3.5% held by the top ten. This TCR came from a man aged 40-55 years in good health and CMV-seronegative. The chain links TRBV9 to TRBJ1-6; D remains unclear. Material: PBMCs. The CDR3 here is CASSTLPGITSGPLHF. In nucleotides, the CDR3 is TGTGCCAGCAGCACACTCCCCGGGATCACCTCGGGGCCCCTCCACTTT.